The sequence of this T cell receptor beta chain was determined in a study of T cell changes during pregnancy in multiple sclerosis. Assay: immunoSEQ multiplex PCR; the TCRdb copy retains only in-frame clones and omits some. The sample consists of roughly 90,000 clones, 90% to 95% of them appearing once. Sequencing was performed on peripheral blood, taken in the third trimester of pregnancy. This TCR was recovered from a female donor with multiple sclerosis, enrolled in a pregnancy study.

DNA of the CDR3: TGTGCCAGCAGTGTAACCAGACAGGACTATGGCTACACCTTC. This encodes CASSVTRQDYGYTF. The genes are TRBV6-1 and TRBJ1-2; a possible D gene is TRBD1 (6 bases). Germline values: CDR1 MNHNS, CDR2 SASEGT. CDR3 length: 14 amino acids. Trimming took 4 bases from V and 3 from J, leaving 12 bases between them.